Below are 21 T cell receptor beta chains sequenced from a single sample in a study of blood T cell repertoires in COVID-19. The method was immunoSEQ multiplex PCR; TCRdb's version includes in-frame clones alone and lacks a portion of them. The sample shows approximately 70,000 clones, under 85% of them seen only once. The sample consisted of peripheral blood. The receptors here all came from a woman aged 45-59 years with acute or convalescent COVID-19.

V usage is TRBV2 and J usage is TRBJ1-1; 8 bases are shared with TRBD1. The CDR3 length is 13 residues. V dropped 8 bases and J dropped 5; count of bases not matched to a gene: 7. CDR1 is SNHLY and CDR2 is FYNNEI in the germline V gene. The CDR3 spells CASGGQGGTEAFF. DNA for the CDR3: TGTGCCAGCGGCGGACAGGGAGGGACTGAAGCTTTCTTT.

The rearrangement uses TRBV29-1 and TRBJ2-5; possible D gene TRBD1, 6 bases. This CDR3 is built from 12 residues. Trimming cost V 7 bases and J 7 bases, with 16 bases left between them. CDR1 SQVTM and CDR2 ANQGSEA come from the germline V gene. CDR3 protein: CSAKQGRGTQYF. CDR3 nucleotides: TGCAGCGCCAAACAGGGCCGGGGGACCCAGTACTTC.

This chain uses TRBV6-5 with TRBJ2-3; the match to TRBD1 covers 7 bases. The CDR3 runs to 15 residues. CDR1 and CDR2 (germline): MNHEY, SVGAGI. The ends lost 6 bases at V and 0 bases at J; junction bases unmatched: 6. The CDR3 region is CASRLTGSSTDTQYF. The CDR3 DNA reads as TGTGCCAGCAGGCTGACAGGGTCCAGCACAGATACGCAGTATTTT.

J is TRBJ2-1 and V is TRBV11-3; the match to TRBD2 covers 7 bases. CDR3 length: 14 amino acids. Germline values: CDR1 SGHNT, CDR2 YENEEA. V lost 5 bases, J lost 2 bases, and 3 bases stayed unmatched. CDR3: CASSVSGAYNEQFF. CDR3 sequence (DNA): TGTGCCAGCAGCGTGAGCGGGGCCTACAATGAGCAGTTCTTC.

The V gene is TRBV25-1, the J gene TRBJ2-7; D might be TRBD2 (7 bases). Trimming left V 5 bases short and J 12 bases short, with 20 bases between. The CDR3 covers 13 residues. CDR1 and CDR2 (germline): MGHDK, SYGVNS. The CDR3 reads CASSPSEGRGVYF. The CDR3 DNA is TGTGCCAGCAGTCCCTCCGAGGGGAGGGGGGTGTACTTC.

The CDR3 nucleotides read TGTGCCAGTATGATGCGGGGCCTTAACACTGAAGCTTTCTTT. Translated, it gives CASMMRGLNTEAFF. The chain employs TRBV19 and TRBJ1-1; perhaps TRBD1 as D (5 bases). The V gene's germline CDR1 is LNHDA and CDR2 SQIVND (reference sequence). The CDR3 length is 14 residues. Trimming removed 7 bases at V and 2 bases at J, with 14 bases between.

Concerning this clone: The same CDR3 also results from other DNA sequences found in this sample. The chain employs TRBV2 and TRBJ2-5; 11 bases match TRBD2. The CDR3 length is 14 residues. Trimming cost V 7 bases and J 2 bases; bases outside gene matches: 3. Germline assignment: CDR1 SNHLY and CDR2 FYNNEI. CDR3 residues: CASTLAGGQETQYF. DNA for the CDR3: TGTGCCAGCACATTAGCGGGAGGGCAAGAGACCCAGTACTTC.

The V call is TRBV7-3, the J call TRBJ2-2; TRBD2 matches 8 bases. J lost 7 bases, V lost 5 bases, and 3 bases had no gene match. Per the germline V gene, CDR1 is SGHTA and CDR2 is FQGTGA. The CDR3 is made up of 13 amino acids. Here the CDR3 reads CASSQLAVGELFF. Here the CDR3 DNA reads TGTGCCAGCAGCCAACTAGCGGTCGGGGAGCTGTTTTTT.

This clone was observed a handful of times. V gene TRBV6-1 combines with J gene TRBJ1-2, with no clear D. The germline V and J ends were trimmed by 2 bases and 1 base, with 2 bases remaining between them. Germline V CDR1 and CDR2: MNHNS, SASEGT. The length of the CDR3 is 12 residues. The CDR3 here is CASSEHNYGYTF. In nucleotides, the CDR3 is TGTGCCAGCAGTGAACATAACTATGGCTACACCTTC.

The CDR3 DNA reads as TGCGCCAGCAGCTCCAGACTAGCCCCCGGGGAGCTGTTTTTT. It translates to CASSSRLAPGELFF. The J gene is TRBJ2-2, the V gene TRBV5-1, with 7 nucleotides matching TRBD2. The CDR3 is made up of 14 amino acids. Trimming took 3 bases from V and 6 from J; bases not matched to a gene: 5. Germline V gene data show CDR1 as SGHRS and CDR2 as YFSETQ.

The chain joins TRBV29-1 to TRBJ1-2, with TRBD1 matching over 7 bases. The CDR3 sequence is 14 residues long. Germline V gene data show CDR1 as SQVTM and CDR2 as ANQGSEA. Trimming cost V 7 bases and J 1 base; bases outside gene matches: 9. The DNA of the CDR3 is TGCAGCGCACAAGACAGGGATAATAACTATGGCTACACCTTC. This sequence encodes CSAQDRDNNYGYTF.

V is TRBV27 and J is TRBJ2-5, with a possible D match to TRBD2 (6 bases). Germline-derived CDR1 and CDR2 are MNHEY and SMNVEV (reference sequence). The V and J ends lost 5 bases and 5 bases respectively, with 18 bases between them. This CDR3 spans 15 amino acids. In DNA, the CDR3 is TGTGCCAGCAGTCCACGGACTACAGGACGGGAGACCCAGTACTTC. Encoded protein: CASSPRTTGRETQYF.

The chain employs TRBV28 and TRBJ1-5; TRBD1 aligns across 7 bases. The V gene's germline CDR1 is MDHEN and CDR2 SYDVKM. The ends lost 6 bases at V and 0 bases at J; junction bases unmatched: 8. The CDR3 length is 16 residues. The CDR3 region has the DNA TGTGCCAGCAGCTCGGGACAGTTCTATAGCAATCAGCCCCAGCATTTT. Translating gives CASSSGQFYSNQPQHF.

The V call is TRBV18, the J call TRBJ2-3; no firm D call. Germline-derived CDR1 and CDR2 are KGHSH and LQKENI. This CDR3 contains 14 residues. V was shortened by 0 bases and J by 6 bases, with 10 bases between the two germline ends. The CDR3 region has the DNA TGTGCCAGCTCACCACCAACGGTTCGGGATACGCAGTATTTT. Its translation is CASSPPTVRDTQYF.

V is TRBV9 and J is TRBJ2-2; 10 bases are a match to TRBD2. After removal of 4 bases from V and 4 bases from J, the junction contained 10 bases not matched to a gene. The CDR3 length is 17 residues. The germline CDR1 and CDR2 sequences are SGDLS and YYNGEE. The CDR3 sequence: CASSPTRTSGGTGELFF. The CDR3 DNA reads as TGTGCCAGCAGCCCCACTCGGACTAGCGGAGGCACCGGGGAGCTGTTTTTT.

V and J are TRBV12-3 or TRBV12-4 and TRBJ2-5; weak D call: TRBD1 (6 bases). The CDR3 sequence is 12 residues long. V was clipped by 10 bases and J by 5 bases, with 14 bases between them. The CDR3 DNA sequence: TGTGCCACAAGGGGGTTTTATGAGACCCAGTACTTC. Encoded protein: CATRGFYETQYF.

The V gene is TRBV28, the J gene TRBJ1-5; D remains unclear. Trimming took off 7 bases at V and 0 bases at J, with 16 bases between the two ends. From germline, CDR1 is MDHEN and CDR2 SYDVKM. The CDR3 is 16 amino acids. DNA of the CDR3: TGTGCCAGCATGAGCTTCGGGGAATATAGCAATCAGCCCCAGCATTTT. This translates into CASMSFGEYSNQPQHF. Drawing the rest from reference TRBV28 and TRBJ1-5, the complete variable domain is DVKVTQSSRYLVKRTGEKVFLECVQDMDHENMFWYRQDPGLGLRLIYFSYDVKMKEKGDIPEGYSVSREKKERFSLILESASTNQTSMYLCASMSFGEYSNQPQHFGDGTRLSIL.

The chain has TRBV29-1 and TRBJ1-1; D call uncertain. With 6 bases removed from V and 1 base from J, the gap between germline ends came to 15 bases. The CDR3 is 14 amino acids. CDR1 SQVTM and CDR2 ANQGSEA come from the germline V gene. The CDR3 DNA follows: TGCAGCGTGGAGTCTATGGTAACGAACACTGAAGCTTTCTTT. Translation gives CSVESMVTNTEAFF.

This rearrangement joins TRBV28 to TRBJ1-1; D is possibly TRBD1 (6 bases). The germline gives CDR1 MDHEN, CDR2 SYDVKM. The V end lost 2 bases, the J end lost 8 bases, and 9 bases lay between the germline ends. This CDR3 is 12 amino acids long. The CDR3 DNA follows: TGTGCCAGCAGTTTACCCGACAGGGAAGCTTTCTTT. It encodes CASSLPDREAFF.

The sample holds one count of this clone. The chain carries TRBV19 and TRBJ1-5, with D unresolved. Germline CDR1 LNHDA, CDR2 SQIVND (reference sequence). The CDR3 is 14 residues long. V was trimmed by 6 bases and J by 2 bases, leaving 11 bases between them. The CDR3 loop is CASRPQVGNQPQHF. The CDR3 nucleotides are TGTGCCAGTAGACCGCAGGTGGGCAATCAGCCCCAGCATTTT.

The chain carries TRBV19 and TRBJ2-5, with a possible D match to TRBD2 (6 bases). The germline gives CDR1 LNHDA, CDR2 SQIVND (reference sequence). The V end lost 5 bases, the J end lost 3 bases, and 10 bases lay between the germline ends. The CDR3 length is 13 residues. The CDR3 reads CASSGLLEETQYF. For the CDR3, the DNA is TGTGCCAGTAGTGGACTATTGGAAGAGACCCAGTACTTC. Full variable domain (rest looked up from reference TRBV19 and TRBJ2-5): DGGITQSPKYLFRKEGQNVTLSCEQNLNHDAMYWYRQDPGQGLRLIYYSQIVNDFQKGDIAEGYSVSREKKESFPLTVTSAQKNPTAFYLCASSGLLEETQYFGPGTRLLVL.